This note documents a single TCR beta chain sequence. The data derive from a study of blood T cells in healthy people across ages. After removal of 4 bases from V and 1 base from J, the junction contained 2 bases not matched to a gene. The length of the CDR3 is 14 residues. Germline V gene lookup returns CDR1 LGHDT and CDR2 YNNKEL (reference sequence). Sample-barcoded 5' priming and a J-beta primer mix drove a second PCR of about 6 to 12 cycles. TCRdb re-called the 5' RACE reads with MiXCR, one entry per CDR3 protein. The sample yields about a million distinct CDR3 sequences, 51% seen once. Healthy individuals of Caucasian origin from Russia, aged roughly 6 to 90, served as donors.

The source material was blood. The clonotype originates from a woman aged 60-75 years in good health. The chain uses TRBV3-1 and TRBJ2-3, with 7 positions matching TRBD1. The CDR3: CASSRQGRTDTQYF. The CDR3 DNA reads TGTGCCAGCAGCCGACAGGGTCGCACAGATACGCAGTATTTT.